A single sample gave rise to the 17 T cell receptor beta chains below, sequenced in a study of blood T cell repertoires in COVID-19. Sequencing used immunoSEQ multiplex PCR; TCRdb keeps in-frame clones, though not all of them. The profile shows roughly 450,000 clones, roughly 87% of them singletons. The sequenced material came from PBMCs or T cells enriched from blood (not recorded which). These receptors came from a man between 18 and 29 years old who had recovered from COVID-19.

V usage is TRBV6-1 and J usage is TRBJ2-7, with 10 bases fitting TRBD2. Germline assignment: CDR1 MNHNS and CDR2 SASEGT. CDR3 length: 14 amino acids. V lost 4 bases and J lost 2; bases outside the gene matches: 2. For the CDR3, the DNA is TGTGCCAGCAGTGTAGCGGGAGGTGCCTACGAGCAGTACTTC. Translation: CASSVAGGAYEQYF.

The genes are TRBV3-1 (or the pseudogene TRBV3-2) and TRBJ1-2, with 9 bases that match TRBD1. The germline CDR1 and CDR2 sequences are LGHDT and YNNKEL (reference sequence). Losses at the gene ends were 1 base for V and 4 bases for J; bases not matched to a gene: 4. The CDR3 sequence is 15 residues long. As DNA, the CDR3 is TGTGCCAGCAGCCAAGGGGGGACAGGGACCTATGGCTACACCTTC. Its protein is CASSQGGTGTYGYTF.

The V call is TRBV10-1, the J call TRBJ2-1, with a possible D match to TRBD2 (7 bases). CDR1 is WNHNN and CDR2 is SYGVQD in the germline V gene (reference sequence). V lost 5 bases and J 2 bases, leaving 16 bases between the germline ends. The CDR3 length is 16 residues. The CDR3 nucleotides are TGCGCCAGCAGTCGGGGGGAGACAGGCCCCTACAATGAGCAGTTCTTC. Its protein product is CASSRGETGPYNEQFF.

The chain carries TRBV5-8 and TRBJ1-5; TRBD1 matches at 7 bases. J lost 6 bases, V lost 3 bases, and 3 bases had no gene match. Germline V gene data show CDR1 as SGHTS and CDR2 as YDEGEE. This CDR3 spans 13 amino acids. CDR3: CASSYDRAQPQHF. The CDR3 DNA sequence: TGTGCCAGCAGCTATGACAGGGCTCAGCCCCAGCATTTT.

This clone occurred once. This chain uses TRBV7-6 with TRBJ2-3; 11 positions match TRBD1. This CDR3 has 20 residues. Germline V lookup: CDR1 SGHVS, CDR2 FNYEAQ. V shed 5 bases and J 3 bases; nucleotides not matched to a gene: 19. CDR3 region: CASSHKVGQGEAAGTDTQYF. CDR3 coding DNA: TGTGCCAGCAGCCATAAGGTGGGACAGGGGGAAGCGGCTGGGACAGATACGCAGTATTTT.

The chain carries TRBV18 and TRBJ2-5; TRBD2 aligns across 7 bases. Germline V gene lookup returns CDR1 KGHSH and CDR2 LQKENI. The CDR3 is made up of 14 amino acids. The trim removed 4 bases at V and 5 bases at J, leaving 7 bases unmatched. In nucleotides, the CDR3 is TGTGCCAGCTCACTTGGGGGGGTCCAGGAGACCCAGTACTTC. Translated: CASSLGGVQETQYF.

The chain links TRBV2 to TRBJ2-7, with 7 bases identical to TRBD2. Germline CDR1 SNHLY, CDR2 FYNNEI. This CDR3 spans 16 amino acids. V gave up 3 bases and J gave up 2 bases; unmatched junction bases: 10. The CDR3 sequence: CASSEGRVGLTYEQYF. For the CDR3, the DNA is TGTGCCAGCAGTGAGGGGAGGGTAGGCCTTACCTACGAGCAGTACTTC.

This clone showed up just once. The rearrangement uses TRBV9 and TRBJ1-2; D gene ambiguous. V lost 3 bases to trimming and J lost 4 bases, with 16 bases between them. The CDR3 has 15 residues. Germline CDR1 and CDR2: SGDLS and YYNGEE. CDR3 nucleotides: TGTGCCAGCAGCGCAAACGATCAGGCATCCTATGGCTACACCTTC. It codes for CASSANDQASYGYTF.

The V and J genes are TRBV3-1 (or the pseudogene TRBV3-2) and TRBJ1-2; possibly TRBD1 for D (5 bases). The V and J ends lost 3 bases and 7 bases respectively, with 18 bases between them. CDR1 LGHDT and CDR2 YNNKEL come from the germline V gene (reference sequence). This CDR3 spans 15 amino acids. CDR3 loop: CASSHSAGELGGYTF. The CDR3 DNA sequence: TGTGCCAGCAGCCATAGCGCGGGGGAGTTAGGTGGCTACACCTTC.

This chain joins TRBV27 and TRBJ2-3; 8 positions match TRBD2. Germline CDR1 reads MNHEY; CDR2 reads SMNVEV (reference sequence). V shed 4 bases, J shed 7 bases, and the junction held 7 bases outside the gene matches. CDR3 length equals 14 residues. The DNA for the CDR3 is TGTGCCAGCAGTTCCAGCGGGAGTGTATATACGCAGTATTTT. Translating gives CASSSSGSVYTQYF.

There are a few counts of this clone. The J gene is TRBJ1-2, the V gene TRBV11-3, with D tentatively TRBD1 (5 bases). The CDR3 loop spans 13 amino acids. The germline V gene encodes CDR1 SGHNT and CDR2 YENEEA. The V gene lost 2 bases and the J gene lost 7 bases, with 11 bases spanning the gap. CDR3 amino acids: CASSLTRGGGYTF. Here the CDR3 DNA reads TGTGCCAGCAGCTTAACCCGCGGGGGTGGCTACACCTTC.

V and J are TRBV28 and TRBJ1-2; 8 bases align to TRBD1. Trimming took 4 bases from V and 3 from J; bases not matched to a gene: 10. Germline V lookup: CDR1 MDHEN, CDR2 SYDVKM. The CDR3 contains 16 residues. CDR3 bases: TGTGCCAGCAGTTCCCCGTTACAGGGGGGCTACTATGGCTACACCTTC. Residues: CASSSPLQGGYYGYTF.

This clone was counted a single time. The chain couples TRBV29-1 to TRBJ2-5; D not certain. V dropped 1 base and J dropped 5 bases, with 5 bases sitting between them. The germline CDR1 and CDR2 sequences are SQVTM and ANQGSEA. The CDR3 loop spans 11 amino acids. CDR3 in amino acids: CSVEVGETQYF. Here the CDR3 DNA reads TGCAGCGTTGAAGTCGGTGAGACCCAGTACTTC.

This sequence joins TRBV5-1 and TRBJ2-5, with D possibly matching TRBD2 (5 bases). The V end lost 3 bases, the J end lost 6 bases, and 21 bases lay between the germline ends. CDR3 length equals 16 residues. The germline V gene has CDR1 SGHRS and CDR2 YFSETQ. CDR3 amino acids: CASSSTGQEVGKTQYF. The CDR3 DNA reads TGCGCCAGCAGCTCGACCGGGCAGGAGGTAGGAAAGACCCAGTACTTC.

This clone appeared a few times. The V call is TRBV6-1, the J call TRBJ1-2; D ambiguous. The length of the CDR3 is 12 residues. V dropped 3 bases and J dropped 8 bases, with 10 bases sitting between them. The germline CDR1 and CDR2 sequences are MNHNS and SASEGT. As DNA, the CDR3 is TGTGCCAGCAGTGAGTTGGTCCGGGGCTACACCTTC. The encoded protein is CASSELVRGYTF.

The gene calls are TRBV3-1 (or the pseudogene TRBV3-2) and TRBJ1-4, with D perhaps matching TRBD1 (5 bases). The ends were cut back, 3 bases at V and 6 bases at J, with 14 bases in the middle. There are 15 residues in the CDR3. Germline V gene lookup returns CDR1 LGHDT and CDR2 YNNKEL (reference sequence). CDR3 region: CASSHMTDRDEKLFF. The CDR3 DNA reads as TGTGCCAGCAGCCACATGACAGACCGGGATGAAAAACTGTTTTTT.

There are a few counts of this clone. This chain uses TRBV5-1 with TRBJ2-3, with 10 bases aligning to TRBD2. V dropped 4 bases and J dropped 3; count of bases not matched to a gene: 8. CDR3 length equals 16 residues. Germline assignment: CDR1 SGHRS and CDR2 YFSETQ. The CDR3 is CASSAPTSGKTDTQYF. The CDR3, as DNA: TGCGCCAGCAGCGCTCCTACTAGCGGGAAAACAGATACGCAGTATTTT.